This entry features one TCR beta chain sequence. Its antigen is currently unknown. The sample belongs to a study of Ad26.COV2.S vaccination and SARS-CoV-2 variants. Study-level points and caveats: Recipients given vaccine exceeded placebo recipients in spike-specific TCR breadth.

The germline CDR1 and CDR2 sequences are SQVTM and ANQGSEA. The CDR3 is 13 residues long. With V trimmed by 6 bases and J by 4 bases, 2 bases remained unmatched. The table came from immunoSEQ multiplex PCR; TCRdb's copy has only in-frame clones and leaves some out. In the table there are hundreds of thousands of clones, roughly 91% of which are singletons. Treatment denoted: some 20 received Ad26.COV2.S at low or high dose, single or two shots; about 5 received placebo; per-sample allocation not given. Specimen acquisition occurred on day 63 following the initial vaccine or placebo injection. The chain uses TRBV29-1 and TRBJ2-7; 14 positions agree with TRBD2. The specimen comprised peripheral blood, sampled in a trial of Ad26.COV2.S vaccine versus placebo. The receptor's source is a person aged 18 to 65 who received the Ad26.COV2.S COVID-19 vaccine or a placebo. The CDR3 loop is CSVGLAGGYEQYF. CDR3 bases: TGCAGCGTCGGACTAGCGGGGGGATACGAGCAGTACTTC.